The entry below describes one TCR beta chain. No antigen is known for it. This record comes from a study of monozygotic twins with inflammatory bowel disease. The germline V gene encodes CDR1 SGHRS and CDR2 YFSETQ. The CDR3 runs to 16 residues. Each UMI, carrying a 6-nucleotide sample barcode, came from template switching. One entry per CDR3 protein, without DNA, is what TCRdb gives after re-calling the 5' RACE reads. The specimen's table records roughly 150,000 distinct CDR3 sequences. General study points: Concordance status among twins (concordant versus discordant) showed no link to repertoire similarity, possibly from limited power. Patient-specific immunosuppressive treatments may have made repertoires more variable. TCRbeta inverse Simpson diversity was decreased in IBD patients versus healthy co-twins.

This TCR came from a human donor with ulcerative colitis or Crohn's disease, or a healthy co-twin of an affected twin (not recorded which). The rearrangement links TRBV5-1 to TRBJ2-2; TCRdb lists TRBD2, though no DNA is available to test this call. Sequences were obtained from blood. CDR3 loop: CASSLSVAANTGELFF.